This T cell receptor (beta chain) was sequenced for a study of shared clonotypes between healthy human individuals. Terminally differentiated effector memory CD45RA+ cells were left out of the naive CD8 fraction, which was CD45RO-negative and positively selected for CCR7. Study results and limitations: The expectation was that sequencing depth would affect clonotype sharing among donors. Naive subsets generally exceeded memory subsets in estimated richness.

Worth noting for this clone: Its matching antigen is unknown.

Sequenced by immunoSEQ multiplex PCR; TCRdb stores in-frame clones only, minus some. The data contain millions of clones, about 92% of them seen just once; the ten biggest clones take up roughly 1.8%. The CDR3 sequence is 15 residues long. Per germline, CDR1 SGHNT and CDR2 YENEEA. V was shortened by 5 bases and J by 0 bases, with 11 bases between the two germline ends. The sequencing input was naive CD8+ T cells from PBMCs. The sequence came from a man younger than 35 in good health. Some clones in this sample may be carry-over from other donors' samples. The V gene is TRBV11-3, the J gene TRBJ2-1; D is undetermined. CDR3 in amino acids: CASSQDGSSYNEQFF. The CDR3 DNA sequence: TGTGCCAGCAGCCAAGACGGAAGCTCCTACAATGAGCAGTTCTTC.